This record covers a single T cell receptor beta chain. The specificity of this receptor is unknown. No base-level quality is on record; no much larger clone is a single base apart. These data belong to a study of cytomegalovirus exposure and HLA in healthy donors (dated 2017 in TCRdb). With regard to the full study: In an earlier analysis of approximately 640 of the donors, around 290 Gb of sequence data and 100 million or so unique TCR beta sequences from 150 million to 200 million T cells were reported. All discovery cohort repertoires had been generated on a single sequencing platform. To decide whether each TCR beta V gene segment behaved as functional or pseudogenic, an earlier analysis of several hundred of the donors relied on high-throughput TCR beta sequencing. Both class I and class II loci were covered by HLA typing, at four-digit resolution. Because of strong linkage in the cohort, five DR-DQ haplotypes were treated as single units for association and clustering. In addition to the first cohort of around 670 subjects, a separate validation cohort of 130 or so different subjects was used. The T cell repertoires of 670 or so subjects were profiled by immunosequencing and related to cytomegalovirus serostatus. Donor age, sex, ethnicity and CMV serostatus were compiled together with the repertoire data. Across some 400 genotyped donors of the cohort, an average of approximately 240,000 unique TCR beta nucleotide sequences per donor were sequenced, and around 20% of those sequences were non-productive. Rather than using new phenotypic data, the later analysis identified candidate immune exposures from TCR beta sequences and from how often those sequences occurred across donors. A later genetic analysis used genome-wide SNP genotypes for about 60% of the roughly 700 donors, treating that subset as a discovery cohort. The study was designed to test whether signatures of past pathogen exposure could be identified by cataloging public T cell receptors. About 330 gigabases of sequencing data and approximately 92 million unique TCR sequences made up an early release that covered approximately 620 HLA-typed donors. To predict cytomegalovirus infection status, the study combined high-throughput TCR immunosequencing, statistical association of individual TCRs with disease status, and machine learning. To study patterns of TCR occurrence, a later analysis re-analyzed previously published TCR beta repertoires from under 750 donors and added high-resolution HLA genotyping. Of the roughly 400 genotyped donors, more than 75% were placed in the genetic ancestry cluster associated with self-reported Caucasian donors. The number of donors typed differed by locus, with roughly 629-640 for A, B, C, DRB1 and DQB1, over 500 for DQA1, 600 to 610 for DPA1, and around 460 for DPB1. Paper-wide results and their limitations: Because HLA typing was missing for some donors at each locus, association tests included only the typed subset. Linkage disequilibrium might explain the correlated functional status among segregating V segments, but an unknown experimental factor could not be excluded. The earlier analysis of some 540 of the donors excluded 15 to 20 rarely observed V segments, including chromosome 9 orphons, because counts were too low. The presence/absence analyses assumed that sequencing depth was roughly uniform across donors, and that assumption may not be true. The classifier was reported to diagnose cytomegalovirus status with high specificity and sensitivity in both the original cohort and the validation cohort. In a later analysis, HLA-associated TCR beta chains were found to be more clonally expanded and to have lower generation probabilities than equally common non-associated chains. In vitro tests confirmed that a few of the cytomegalovirus-associated TCR beta chains recognize cytomegalovirus antigens. The 87-base-pair reads could not distinguish some IMGT-functional V segments, including TRBV6-2 and TRBV6-3, so those segments were excluded. While some public TCRs were present in many individuals, most TCR sequences turned up only very rarely across donors. Several of the top co-occurrence clusters appeared to be linked to parvovirus B19, influenza, CMV and Epstein-Barr virus, according to a later analysis. CMV serostatus was the only immune exposure information available for the cohort. Only TCR beta chains were sequenced in this cohort, and the absence of alpha or paired-chain data limited detectable features. In a later analysis, TCR association rates were found to vary across HLA loci, with the most associated TCRs seen for DRB1 alleles and the fewest for HLA-C alleles. Specific HLA alleles were associated with 15,000 to 20,000 TCR beta sequences at a false discovery rate of 0.05 in a later analysis. A further reported finding was that TCR beta sequences accurately predicted the HLA-A and HLA-B alleles for most subjects in the first cohort. According to a later analysis, most CMV-associated TCR beta chains appeared to be HLA-restricted, and the HLA associations seemed to be driven largely by CMV exposure. Broadly in line with IMGT annotations, most TCR beta V segments showed up in productive rearrangements about 90% or about 30% of the time in an earlier analysis of several hundred of the donors. Strong co-occurrence of HLA alleles, especially DR and DQ, made assigning TCR associations to individual alleles difficult. An association between a missense DCLRE1C variant and V-gene and J-gene trimming of TCR beta chains was found in a later genetic analysis and replicated in an independent cohort. The sequencing pipeline was judged likely to have produced a cluster of highly shared sequence variants as a technical artifact. The authors suggested that the approach could potentially be extended to other disease states and immunological phenotypes. According to a later genetic analysis, donors in an Asian-associated ancestry cluster had fewer N-insertions in productive TCRs than the approximately 630-donor mean. In the study, some 180 TCR beta chains were listed as associated with cytomegalovirus.

Via the germline V gene, CDR1 is MDHEN and CDR2 SYDVKM. The CDR3 runs 16 residues from the cysteine to the phenylalanine. Only the CDR3 portion is preserved as DNA: 48 bases, with reading frame beginning at the first base. The V end gives up 6 bases and the J end 0 bases, leaving 9 bases in the junction not matched to a gene. The cohort comprised some 700 healthy bone marrow donors. At the time of sampling, every cohort member was nominally healthy, though immune exposures that went unrecorded were likely present. The donor tested CMV seropositive, placing the donor among the approximately 310 seropositive members of the cohort. A peripheral blood sample was collected from each donor, and TCR beta sequencing was performed on peripheral blood mononuclear cells. Genomic DNA was extracted from the blood cell samples with the Qiagen DNeasy Blood Extraction Kit. Preparation of the library involved the immunoSEQ multiplex PCR assay. A mixture of 60 forward primers for TCR Vbeta segments and 13 reverse primers for TCR Jbeta segments was used in the multiplex PCR. The CDR3 region of rearranged TCR beta genes was amplified from genomic DNA with a multiplex PCR assay. The Illumina HiSeq System was used to sequence the amplified TCR beta libraries as 87-base-pair reads. The paper's data handling went like this. In a later analysis, tens of millions of unique TCR beta chains were counted across the roughly 610 repertoires, and roughly 11 million of these chains were shared by at least two donors. Raw reads were error-corrected and collapsed into unique sequences with a nearest-neighbor algorithm that merged closely related sequences to remove PCR and sequencing errors. CDR3 sequences were aligned to IMGT reference sequences to assign V, D and J gene segments. Each retained sequence needed at least a six-nucleotide match to both a V gene segment and a J gene segment. Rearrangements were classified as productive when the CDR3 lacked stop codons and remained in frame with V and J, and all other rearrangements were classified as non-productive. Following IMGT convention, CDR3 was defined as the stretch from the second conserved V-encoded cysteine up to the conserved J-encoded phenylalanine. The earlier analysis of about 640 of the donors excluded any sequence lacking an unambiguous match to a single V gene segment. In an earlier analysis of approximately 590 of the donors, a V segment was called functional when productive rearrangements were above 56.7%, and segregating when the standard deviation between donors exceeded 5%. A statistical classification framework was built for diagnosing cytomegalovirus status from the catalog of TCR beta chain sequences. V and J gene assignment, in a later analysis, came from comparing TCR nucleotide sequences with IMGT/GENE-DB human TR gene sequences. The TCRdist pipeline was used in a later analysis to assign CDR3 sequences and most-parsimonious VDJ recombination scenarios. In a later analysis, each TCR beta chain was defined by its CDR3 amino acid sequence together with its V-gene family, and reads without a unique V-gene family were excluded. In a later analysis, nearly 600 highly shared, low-generation-probability nucleotide sequences were removed to address suspected cross-contamination and a sequencing artifact. A later analysis calculated a clonal expansion index for each public chain from normalized within-repertoire ranks of inferred template counts. Generation probabilities in a later analysis came from a VDJ recombination model fitted to out-of-frame rearrangements, and those results were checked against IGoR. In a later analysis, hypergeometric tests were used to score TCR-TCR, TCR-HLA and TCR-CMV co-occurrence, with a repertoire-size bias correction applied to TCR pairs. To estimate false discovery rates, a later analysis permuted the HLA or CMV assignments 20 times. In a later analysis, co-occurring TCRs were grouped using DBSCAN, with TCRdist sequence similarity added in when clustering inside HLA-allele-positive subsets. Repertoires with fewer than 30,000 or more than 120,000 public chains, plus five repertoires with anomalous nucleotide sharing, were excluded from co-occurrence clustering. Held by TCRdb, this immuneACCESS table contains in-frame sequences only and omits some clones. Under half of the omission traces to an unresolved V gene where checked; the cause of the rest is unknown. V and J calls and clone size are copied from that table; D and trimming were computed from the DNA. Present in this sample are some 170,000 clones, roughly four fifths of which were seen just once. The top ten hold about 4% of the sample.

The clonotype was recovered from a man aged 45-65 years in good health and CMV-seropositive. The rearrangement combines TRBV28 with TRBJ2-7; 9 central bases correspond to TRBD1. The specimen was PBMCs. The bases are TGTGCCAGCAGCTTCTCAGGGACAGGGAGCTCCTACGAGCAGTACTTC. This translates into CASSFSGTGSSYEQYF.